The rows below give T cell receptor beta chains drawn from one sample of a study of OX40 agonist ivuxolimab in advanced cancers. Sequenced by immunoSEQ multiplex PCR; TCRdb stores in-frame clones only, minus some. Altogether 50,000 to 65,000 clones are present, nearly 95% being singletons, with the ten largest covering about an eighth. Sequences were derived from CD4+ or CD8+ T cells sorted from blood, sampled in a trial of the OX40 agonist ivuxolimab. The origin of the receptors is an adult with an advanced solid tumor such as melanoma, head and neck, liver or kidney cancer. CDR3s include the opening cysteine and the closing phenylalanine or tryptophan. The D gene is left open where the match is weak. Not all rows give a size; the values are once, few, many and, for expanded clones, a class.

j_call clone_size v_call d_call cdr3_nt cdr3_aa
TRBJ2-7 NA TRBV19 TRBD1 TGTGCCAGTAGTATATACAGGGGGCATTCCTACGAGCAGTACTTC CASSIYRGHSYEQYF
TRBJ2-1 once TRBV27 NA TGTGCCAGCAGTCCCCGGTGGTCGGAGCAGTTCTTC CASSPRWSEQFF
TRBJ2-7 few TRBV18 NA TGTGCCAGCTCACTGTGGGACAACAACTACGAGCAGTACTTC CASSLWDNNYEQYF
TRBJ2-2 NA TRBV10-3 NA TGTGCCACCAGGGGGGAGGGCGCCGGGGAGCTGTTTTTT CATRGEGAGELFF
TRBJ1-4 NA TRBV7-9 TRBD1 TGTGCCAGCAGCTTCGACGGGACAGGTGAAAAACTGTTTTTT CASSFDGTGEKLFF
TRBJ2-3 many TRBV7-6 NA TGTGCCAGCAGCCCATCGGACAGCACAGATACGCAGTATTTT CASSPSDSTDTQYF
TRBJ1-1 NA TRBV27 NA TGTGCCAGCAGTCTCCAAGAGAACACTGAAGCTTTCTTT CASSLQENTEAFF
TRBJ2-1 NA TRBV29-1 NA TGCAGCGTTGATGGGTCGGAGGACTACAATGAGCAGTTCTTC CSVDGSEDYNEQFF
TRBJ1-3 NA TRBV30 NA TGTGCCTGGAGTTACCGCTCAGGAAACACCATATATTTT CAWSYRSGNTIYF
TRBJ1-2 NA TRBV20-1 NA TGCAGTGCCCCATTGAACTATGGCTACACCTTC CSAPLNYGYTF
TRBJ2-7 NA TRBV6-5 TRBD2 TGTGCCAGCAGTTACTCGAGCGGGGGGGTCTACGAGCAGTACTTC CASSYSSGGVYEQYF
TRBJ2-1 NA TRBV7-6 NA TGTGCCAGCAGCGGTGGGTCCGTTAATGAGCAGTTCTTC CASSGGSVNEQFF
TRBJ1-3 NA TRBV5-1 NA TGCGCCAGCACCTCGGAGGAAAACTCTGGAAACACCATATATTTT CASTSEENSGNTIYF
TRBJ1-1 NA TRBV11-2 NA TGTGCCAGCAGCTCTCTCCGGGACGGAAAAGGGAACACTGAAGCTTTCTTT CASSSLRDGKGNTEAFF
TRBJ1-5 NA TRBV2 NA TGTGCCAGCAGTGAGGCAGGGGTCAATCAGCCCCAGCATTTT CASSEAGVNQPQHF
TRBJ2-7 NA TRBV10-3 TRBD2 TGTGCCATCAGTGGTAGTAGCGGGATATACTCCTACGAGCAGTACTTC CAISGSSGIYSYEQYF
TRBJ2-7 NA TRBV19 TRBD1 TGTGCCAGTAGTATAACGGGACAGGGGTCCTACGAGCAGTACTTC CASSITGQGSYEQYF
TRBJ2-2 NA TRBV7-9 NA TGTGCCAGCAGCTTAGTTGACACCTACACCGGGGAGCTGTTTTTT CASSLVDTYTGELFF
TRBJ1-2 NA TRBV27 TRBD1 TGTGCCAGCAGCGGGACAGGGGGCTTCTATGGCTACACCTTC CASSGTGGFYGYTF
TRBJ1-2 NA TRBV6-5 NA TGTGCCAGCGTGGGGGGGGTGGAAGGCTACACCTTC CASVGGVEGYTF
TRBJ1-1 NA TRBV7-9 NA TGTGCCAGCAGCTCTTGGCAGGGTAGGACTGAAGCTTTCTTT CASSSWQGRTEAFF
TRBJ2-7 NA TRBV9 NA TGTGCCAGCAGCGTAGGGGAAGGGTACGAGCAGTACTTC CASSVGEGYEQYF
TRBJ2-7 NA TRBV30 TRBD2 TGTGCCTCCGGGAGGACTTCCGAGCAGTACTTC CASGRTSEQYF
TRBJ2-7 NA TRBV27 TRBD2 TGTGCCAGCAGTGTACTAGCGGGAGGCTACGAGCAGTACTTC CASSVLAGGYEQYF
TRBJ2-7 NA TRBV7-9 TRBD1 TGTGCCAGCAGCTCCCCCCCCTCGACAGGGGGCAACGAGCAGTACTTC CASSSPPSTGGNEQYF
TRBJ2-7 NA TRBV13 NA TGTGCCAGCAGCTCCCTCTACGAGCAGTACTTC CASSSLYEQYF
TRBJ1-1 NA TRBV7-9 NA TGTGCCAGCAGCTCGACGAGCACTGAAGCTTTCTTT CASSSTSTEAFF
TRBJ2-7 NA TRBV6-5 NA TGTGCCAGCAGTTACAAGCAGGGACCCCACGAGCAGTACTTC CASSYKQGPHEQYF
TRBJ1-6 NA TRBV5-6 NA TGTGCCAGCAGCCCCAGAGGGCAGGGGAATTCACCCCTCCACTTT CASSPRGQGNSPLHF
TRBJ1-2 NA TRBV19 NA TGTGCCAGTAGTGCCCACCCTTGGGACCCCCACACCTTC CASSAHPWDPHTF
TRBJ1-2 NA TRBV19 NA TGTGCCAGTAGTATCGGGACGTACTACACCTTC CASSIGTYYTF
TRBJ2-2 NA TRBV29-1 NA TGCAGCGTTGAATTCGGTGCGAACACCGGGGAGCTGTTTTTT CSVEFGANTGELFF
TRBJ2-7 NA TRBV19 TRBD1 TGTGCCAGTAGCGATTCGGACAGGGAGATCGAGCAGTACTTC CASSDSDREIEQYF
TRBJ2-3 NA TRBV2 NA TGTGCCAGCCTCCTGGTAGACACAGATACGCAGTATTTT CASLLVDTDTQYF
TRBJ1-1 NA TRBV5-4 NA TGTGCCAGCAGCCGACGGGACGGTAACACTGAAGCTTTCTTT CASSRRDGNTEAFF
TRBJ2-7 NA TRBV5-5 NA TGTGCCAGCAGCTTGGGGGACCGGGCTCTCGAGCAGTACTTC CASSLGDRALEQYF
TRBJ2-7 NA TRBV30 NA TGTGCCTGGGCCCTGGGACTGAGCTACGAGCAGTACTTC CAWALGLSYEQYF
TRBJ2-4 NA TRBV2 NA TGTGCCAGCAGTGAAGCGCTTCTGGCGGGTGAAAACATTCAGTACTTC CASSEALLAGENIQYF
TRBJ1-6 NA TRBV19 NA TGTGCCAGTACTGAGACAGACTATAATTCACCCCTCCACTTT CASTETDYNSPLHF
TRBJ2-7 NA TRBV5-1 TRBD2 TGCGCCAGCAGCTTGGAGGTAGCGGGGGGTCTTTTCTCCTACGAGCAGTACTTC CASSLEVAGGLFSYEQYF